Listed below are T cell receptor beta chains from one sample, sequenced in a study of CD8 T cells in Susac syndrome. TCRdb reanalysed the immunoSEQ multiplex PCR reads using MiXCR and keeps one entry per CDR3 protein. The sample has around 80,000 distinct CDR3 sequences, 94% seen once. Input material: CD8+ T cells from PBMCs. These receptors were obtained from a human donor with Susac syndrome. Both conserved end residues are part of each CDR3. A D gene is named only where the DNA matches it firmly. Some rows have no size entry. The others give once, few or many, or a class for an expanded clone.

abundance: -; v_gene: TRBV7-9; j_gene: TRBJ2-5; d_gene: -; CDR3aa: CASSTRTQGETQYF; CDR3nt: TGTGCCAGCAGTACCAGGACACAGGGTGAGACCCAGTACTTC
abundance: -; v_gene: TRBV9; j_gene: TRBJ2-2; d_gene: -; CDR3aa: CASSVGANTGELFF; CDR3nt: TGTGCCAGCAGCGTAGGCGCGAACACCGGGGAGCTGTTTTTT
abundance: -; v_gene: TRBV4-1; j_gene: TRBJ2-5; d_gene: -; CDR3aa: CASSKGETQYF; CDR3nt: TGCGCCAGCAGCAAGGGAGAGACCCAGTACTTC
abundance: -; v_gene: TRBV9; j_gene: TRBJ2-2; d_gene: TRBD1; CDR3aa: CASSVPRGTGVTGELFF; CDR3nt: TGTGCCAGCAGCGTACCCCGAGGGACAGGGGTAACCGGGGAGCTGTTTTTT
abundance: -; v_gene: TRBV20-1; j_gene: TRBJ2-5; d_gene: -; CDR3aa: CSVTPGLGETQYF; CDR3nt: TGCAGTGTTACTCCGGGCCTCGGGGAGACCCAGTACTTC
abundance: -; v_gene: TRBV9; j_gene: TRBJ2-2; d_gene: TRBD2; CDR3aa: CASSVTSGGDYGELFF; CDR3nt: TGTGCCAGCAGCGTCACTAGCGGGGGGGATTACGGGGAGCTGTTTTTT
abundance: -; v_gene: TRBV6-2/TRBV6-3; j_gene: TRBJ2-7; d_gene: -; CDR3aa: CASSYRPGVSYEQYF; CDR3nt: TGTGCCAGCAGTTACCGGCCGGGGGTATCCTACGAGCAGTACTTC
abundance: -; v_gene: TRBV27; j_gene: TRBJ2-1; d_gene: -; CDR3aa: CASSSPRASNEQFF; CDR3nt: TGTGCCAGCAGTTCTCCCCGGGCCTCGAATGAGCAGTTCTTC
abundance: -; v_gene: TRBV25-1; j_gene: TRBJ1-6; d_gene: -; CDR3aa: CASRLDSSYSPLHF; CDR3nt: TGTGCCAGCAGATTAGACAGCTCATATTCACCCCTCCACTTT
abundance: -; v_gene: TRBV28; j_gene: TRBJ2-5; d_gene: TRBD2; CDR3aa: CASSLWASGGQETQYF; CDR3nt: TGTGCCAGCAGTTTATGGGCTAGCGGGGGACAAGAGACCCAGTACTTC
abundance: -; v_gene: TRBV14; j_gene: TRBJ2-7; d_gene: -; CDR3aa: CASLGPGMREQYF; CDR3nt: TGTGCCAGCCTGGGACCGGGGATGCGGGAGCAGTACTTC
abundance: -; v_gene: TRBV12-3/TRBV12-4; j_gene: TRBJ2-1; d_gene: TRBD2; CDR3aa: CASSLIGGAYNEQFF; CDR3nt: TGTGCCAGCAGTTTAATCGGGGGGGCGTACAATGAGCAGTTCTTC
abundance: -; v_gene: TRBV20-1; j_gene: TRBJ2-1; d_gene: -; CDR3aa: CSGRRRGSSYNEQFF; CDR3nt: TGCAGTGGCCGCCGTCGGGGGAGCTCCTACAATGAGCAGTTCTTC
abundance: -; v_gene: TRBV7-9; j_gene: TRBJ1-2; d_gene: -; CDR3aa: CASSLDGRGGYTF; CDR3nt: TGTGCCAGCAGCTTAGACGGTCGGGGTGGCTACACCTTC
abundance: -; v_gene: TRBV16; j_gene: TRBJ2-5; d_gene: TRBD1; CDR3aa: CASSTGQGKETQYF; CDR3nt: TGTGCCAGCAGTACCGGACAGGGGAAAGAGACCCAGTACTTC
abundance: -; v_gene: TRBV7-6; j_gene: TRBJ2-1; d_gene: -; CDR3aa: CASSYNNEQFF; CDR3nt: TGTGCCAGCAGTTACAACAATGAGCAGTTCTTC
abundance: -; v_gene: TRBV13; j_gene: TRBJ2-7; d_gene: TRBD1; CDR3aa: CASSLVETGVYEQYF; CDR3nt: TGTGCCAGCAGCTTAGTCGAGACAGGGGTCTACGAGCAGTACTTC
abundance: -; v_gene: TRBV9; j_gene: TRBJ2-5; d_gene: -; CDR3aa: CASSVASKGRGKETQYF; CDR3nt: TGTGCCAGCAGCGTGGCTTCCAAGGGCAGAGGGAAAGAGACCCAGTACTTC
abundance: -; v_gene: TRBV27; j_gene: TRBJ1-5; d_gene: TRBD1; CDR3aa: CASSLDRVAPQHF; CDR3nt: TGTGCCAGCAGTTTAGACAGGGTGGCGCCCCAGCATTTT
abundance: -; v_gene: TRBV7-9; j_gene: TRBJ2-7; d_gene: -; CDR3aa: CASSLKPYEQYF; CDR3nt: TGTGCCAGCAGCTTGAAACCCTACGAGCAGTACTTC
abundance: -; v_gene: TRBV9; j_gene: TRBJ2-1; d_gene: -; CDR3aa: CASSVVGGGEQFF; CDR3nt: TGTGCCAGCAGCGTAGTTGGAGGCGGTGAGCAGTTCTTC
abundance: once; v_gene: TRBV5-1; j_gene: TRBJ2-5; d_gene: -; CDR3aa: CARVKSSWGHQETQYF; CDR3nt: TGCGCCAGAGTGAAATCATCCTGGGGACACCAAGAGACCCAGTACTTC